These T cell receptor beta chains were read from a single sample in a study of CD4 and CD8 cells across lung adenocarcinoma regions. TCRdb itself ran the PCR reads through MiXCR, one entry per CDR3 protein. The profile shows 15,000 to 20,000 distinct CDR3 sequences, 50% of them singletons. Source material: CD8+ T cells from the margin of a lung tumor. These receptors were obtained from a male donor with lung adenocarcinoma. The CD4 and CD8 labels of this study may be unreliable. CDR3s include the opening cysteine and the closing phenylalanine or tryptophan. The D gene is left open where the match is weak. Rows give clone size only sometimes, using once, few, many, or a class for an expanded clone.

D gene	J gene	clone size	V gene	CDR3 DNA	CDR3 protein
TRBD1	TRBJ2-1	.	TRBV6-1	TGTGCCAGCAGCGGACAGGGCTCCTACAATGAGCAGTTCTTC	CASSGQGSYNEQFF
.	TRBJ2-3	many	TRBV12-3/TRBV12-4	TGTGCCAGCAGCCCTGGACAGGGGCCCGTCGGGAGGGCTAGCACAGATACGCAGTATTTT	CASSPGQGPVGRASTDTQYF
.	TRBJ2-7	many	TRBV6-1	TGTGCCAGCAGCAGGGACGGATCCTACGAGCAGTACTTC	CASSRDGSYEQYF
.	TRBJ2-7	.	TRBV15	TGTGCCACCAGCAGAGACGGGGTGAGCAGGCGCTTTATAGACTACGAGCAGTACTTC	CATSRDGVSRRFIDYEQYF
.	TRBJ2-7	medium-sized	TRBV6-5	TGTGCCAGCAGTCAGACAGCCAGCCCCTACGAGCAGTACTTC	CASSQTASPYEQYF
.	TRBJ2-7	.	TRBV14	TGTGCCAGCAGCCTCAGGAGACAGGGCGGGAGAACCCCTCTCGAGCAGTACTTC	CASSLRRQGGRTPLEQYF
.	TRBJ2-3	few	TRBV10-3	TGTGCGGGCAGGGGGGGCGGGGGCCAAGATACGCAGTATTTC	CAGRGGGGQDTQYF
TRBD2	TRBJ2-3	few	TRBV5-1	TGCGCCAGCAGCGAGGGACTAGCGGGTAGCACAGATACGCAGTATTTT	CASSEGLAGSTDTQYF
TRBD1	TRBJ2-1	.	TRBV4-1	TGCGCCAGCAGCCCTTGGGCTGGGCAGGGGGCCTACAATGAGCAGTTCTTC	CASSPWAGQGAYNEQFF
TRBD1	TRBJ2-5	.	TRBV6-1	TGTGCCAGGGGACAGGATGGGCCAGAGACCCAGTACTTC	CARGQDGPETQYF
TRBD2	TRBJ2-7	.	TRBV6-5	TGTGCCAGCAGTTTTGTAAATAGCGGGGGCCGGTACGAGCAGTACTTC	CASSFVNSGGRYEQYF
TRBD1	TRBJ1-1	.	TRBV6-1	TGTGCCAGCGCAAACAGGGGTCGAAGCACTGAAGCTTTCTTT	CASANRGRSTEAFF
.	TRBJ2-3	.	TRBV6-5	TGTGCCAGCAGTTTGAGGCTCAGAGCCAAAAACACGCAGTACTTT	CASSLRLRAKNTQYF
TRBD2	TRBJ2-1	many	TRBV14	TGTGCCAGCAGCCAACTCAGCGGGAGGGCCCGTGATGAGCAGTTCTTC	CASSQLSGRARDEQFF
.	TRBJ2-3	.	TRBV6-1	TGTGCCAGCTCCAAGGGGCGGCTAGCCGAAGACACGCAGTATTTT	CASSKGRLAEDTQYF
.	TRBJ2-5	few	TRBV4-1	TGCGCCAGCAGCCAAAACCCCCAGGTGACGGCGGCCCAGTACTTC	CASSQNPQVTAAQYF
TRBD1	TRBJ2-2	few	TRBV27	TGTGCCAGCAGTTTATCGGGACAGGGTAACACCGGGGAGCTGTTTTTT	CASSLSGQGNTGELFF
TRBD1	TRBJ2-7	medium-sized	TRBV27	TGTGCCAGCAGTTTCCAGGGGGATGTCGAGCAGTACTTC	CASSFQGDVEQYF
TRBD2	TRBJ2-7	.	TRBV9	TGTGCCAGCAGCGGTACTAGCGGCAACTACGAGCAGTACTTC	CASSGTSGNYEQYF
TRBD2	TRBJ2-3	many	TRBV10-3	TGTGCCATCAGTGGGGCGGGGGGGTCCTTCACAGATACGCAGTATTTT	CAISGAGGSFTDTQYF
.	TRBJ2-3	few	TRBV6-1	TGTGCCAGCAGTGGTCCATTCGGTAATACGCAGTATTTT	CASSGPFGNTQYF
.	TRBJ2-5	.	TRBV11-3	TGTGCCAGCAGCCCAGGCGGAGGTAGCGGTCAACAAGAGACCCAGTACTTC	CASSPGGGSGQQETQYF
TRBD1	TRBJ2-4	once	TRBV27	TGTGGCAGCTCGGGACAGAGGGCCAAAGACATGCAGTACTTC	CGSSGQRAKDMQYF
TRBD2	TRBJ2-1	medium-sized	TRBV10-3	TGTGCCATTAAGGGACTAGCGGGAGGTGTCGGTGAGCAGTTCTTC	CAIKGLAGGVGEQFF
.	TRBJ1-5	.	TRBV6-1	TGTGCCAGTCAACAGGAGAATAGCAATCAGCCCCAGCATTTT	CASQQENSNQPQHF
.	TRBJ1-4	.	TRBV7-7	TGTGCTAGCAGCTCCGGGGGTAGATCGACTAATGAAAAACTGTTTTTT	CASSSGGRSTNEKLFF
.	TRBJ2-5	.	TRBV10-1	TGCGCCAGCATTCTCCCCAGCCATCAAGAGACCCAGTACTTC	CASILPSHQETQYF
.	TRBJ2-5	.	TRBV29-1	TGCAGCGTCTCTACTGTTGGAGGGCCAGAGACCCAGTACTTC	CSVSTVGGPETQYF
TRBD2	TRBJ2-1	once	TRBV6-1	TGTGCCAGCAGTGAAACGCGGACTAGCGGGACAAATGAGCAGTTCTTT	CASSETRTSGTNEQFF
.	TRBJ2-5	medium-sized	TRBV6-1	TGTGCCAGCAGTGAGGTCCCCGGTGGTCAGACCCAGTACTTC	CASSEVPGGQTQYF
.	TRBJ2-5	.	TRBV6-1	TGTGCGAGCAGCGTGGGCCGAGACCAAGAGACGCAGTACTTC	CASSVGRDQETQYF
TRBD2	TRBJ2-3	.	TRBV6-1	TGTGCCAGCCTGGGCACGTGGGCTAGCGGGACCAATGCGCAGTATTTT	CASLGTWASGTNAQYF
TRBD2	TRBJ2-1	few	TRBV10-2	TGCGCCAGCACGCCGGGAGGAGCCCCCATTGAGCAGTTCTTC	CASTPGGAPIEQFF